Below, 28 T cell receptor beta chains from the same sample are listed, as sequenced in a study of vaccination and CD4 T cells after COVID-19. No antigen has been identified for these receptors. As for treatment: approximately 9-day PBMC culture with coronavirus spike peptide pools or control peptides (ViraFEST assay). An Oncomine TCR Beta short-read assay was used to sequence the DNA from cultured CD4+ T cells. One entry per CDR3 protein, called by TCRdb with MiXCR from the PCR reads. The table records around 19,000 distinct CDR3 sequences, roughly 45% of them present only once. The specimen sequenced was CD4+ T cells from blood, cultured in vitro. The receptors come from a human donor who had recovered from COVID-19.

The table lists this clonotype with a few counts. V is TRBV7-9 and J is TRBJ1-1; 7 bases align to TRBD1. With V trimmed by 5 bases and J by 3 bases, 12 bases remained unmatched. The CDR3 sequence is 16 residues long. CDR1 is SEHNR and CDR2 is FQNEAQ in the germline V gene (reference sequence). Here the CDR3 reads CASSPGLRTGHTEAFF. CDR3 nucleotides: TGTGCCAGCAGCCCTGGACTACGGACAGGCCACACTGAAGCTTTCTTT. The full variable domain, in which reference TRBV7-9 and TRBJ1-1 provide the parts outside the CDR3, is DTGVSQNPRHKITKRGQNVTFRCDPISEHNRLYWYRQTLGQGPEFLTYFQNEAQLEKSRLLSDRFSAERPKGSFSTLEIQRTEQGDSAMYLCASSPGLRTGHTEAFFGQGTRLTVV.

The chain employs TRBV6-5 and TRBJ1-5, with a weak D call TRBD1 (6 bases). Germline V gene sequence: CDR1 MNHEY, CDR2 SVGAGI. CDR3 length: 15 residues. Trimming stripped 4 bases from V and 4 bases from J, with 14 bases between. The CDR3 sequence is CASSWIQGKNQPQHF. CDR3 DNA sequence: TGTGCCAGCAGTTGGATACAGGGAAAGAATCAGCCCCAGCATTTT.

The chain joins TRBV5-1 to TRBJ2-3, with 7 bases matching TRBD1. With 2 bases clipped from V and 2 bases from J, the junction kept 2 bases outside the gene matches. CDR1 and CDR2 (germline): SGHRS, YFSETQ. This CDR3 comprises 14 residues. CDR3 coding DNA: TGCGCCAGCAGCTTAGGGACAGACACAGATACGCAGTATTTT. As protein: CASSLGTDTDTQYF.

This clonotype came up a few times. This chain uses TRBV2 with TRBJ2-5; the D is unclear. The CDR3 length is 13 residues. Per germline, CDR1 SNHLY and CDR2 FYNNEI. The V and J ends lost 3 bases and 3 bases respectively, with 8 bases between them. CDR3 coding DNA: TGTGCCAGCAGTGATCGGAGTAAAGAGACCCAGTACTTC. This codes for CASSDRSKETQYF.

The chain employs TRBV6-2 or TRBV6-3 and TRBJ2-1; 7 bases match TRBD2. Per the germline V gene, CDR1 is MNHEY and CDR2 is SVGEGT. Trimming at V came to 6 bases and at J to 0 bases, leaving 11 bases not matched to a gene. CDR3 length: 17 residues. DNA for the CDR3: TGTGCCAGCAGGAGAAATGCAGGCGGGGGCTCCTACAATGAGCAGTTCTTC. It translates to CASRRNAGGGSYNEQFF.

The chain carries TRBV6-5 and TRBJ2-7; D is unclear. The CDR3 extends over 14 amino acids. CDR1 and CDR2 from the germline V gene are MNHEY and SVGAGI. V was shortened by 4 bases and J by 2 bases, with 12 bases between the two germline ends. CDR3 coding DNA: TGTGCCAGCAGTTCCCCGCTGAGAACCTACGAGCAGTACTTC. Encoded protein: CASSSPLRTYEQYF.

The rearrangement links TRBV15 to TRBJ2-1, with 8 nucleotides matching TRBD2. Germline V gene sequence: CDR1 LNHNV, CDR2 YYDKDF (reference sequence). CDR3 length equals 16 residues. Trimming removed 3 bases from V and 4 bases from J; junction bases left unmatched: 8. The CDR3 region is CATSRPGGGRYNEQFF. In DNA, the CDR3 is TGTGCCACCAGCAGGCCCGGGGGGGGGCGGTACAATGAGCAGTTCTTC.

The rearrangement joins TRBV12-3 or TRBV12-4 to TRBJ1-5; D perhaps matches TRBD1 (6 bases). The CDR3 is made up of 16 amino acids. With 5 bases removed from V and 2 bases from J, the gap between germline ends came to 16 bases. The CDR3, as DNA: TGTGCCAGCAGTAGGTTGGGGGGGCAGCGCAATCAGCCCCAGCATTTT. Translation: CASSRLGGQRNQPQHF.

This clonotype has more than one count but fewer than ten. The chain combines TRBV10-3 with TRBJ1-1; maybe TRBD1 (6 bases). Germline loops: CDR1 ENHRY, CDR2 SYGVKD. The CDR3 contains 12 residues. Trimming shortened V by 1 base and J by 11 bases, and 11 bases separated the two germline ends. CDR3 coding DNA: TGTGCCATCAGTGAGTTCCCAGGGGCGGCTTTCTTT. Its translation: CAISEFPGAAFF.

On this clonotype: Sequence at one end of the junction differs from germline and may be a read error. This sequence joins TRBV7-9 and TRBJ1-2, with 7 bases aligning to TRBD1. The V gene's germline CDR1 is SEHNR and CDR2 FQNEAQ (reference sequence). The CDR3 contains 14 residues. The chain's CDR3 is CTSSRPGGSYSYTF. The CDR3 coding sequence is TGTACCAGCAGCCGGCCAGGGGGTTCCTATAGCTACACCTTC.

In this sample, this clonotype is large. V gene TRBV5-4 combines with J gene TRBJ2-1, with TRBD2 matching over 9 bases. Germline lookup yields CDR1 SGHNT and CDR2 YYREEE (reference sequence). The CDR3 covers 15 residues. V trimming: 2 bases; J trimming: 6 bases; junction bases outside the gene matches: 6. The CDR3 sequence is CASSLPSGDSNEQFF. The CDR3, as DNA: TGTGCCAGCAGCTTACCTAGCGGGGATTCCAATGAGCAGTTCTTC.

The chain uses TRBV20-1 and TRBJ2-7; 10 bases fit TRBD1. Germline values: CDR1 DFQATT, CDR2 SNEGSKA (reference sequence). The ends lost 6 bases at V and 6 bases at J; junction bases unmatched: 5. The CDR3 extends over 12 amino acids. The chain's CDR3 is CSADRGRREQYF. In DNA, the CDR3 is TGCAGTGCCGACAGGGGGCGCCGCGAGCAGTACTTC.

The J gene is TRBJ2-5, the V gene TRBV20-1; TRBD2 matches 9 bases. The CDR3 covers 15 residues. The trim removed 0 bases at V and 2 bases at J, leaving 4 bases unmatched. CDR1 is DFQATT, CDR2 SNEGSKA, per germline (reference sequence). Written as DNA, the CDR3 is TGCAGTGCTAGAGATCTAGCGGGGAGGCAAGAGACCCAGTACTTC. Its protein product is CSARDLAGRQETQYF.

The chain is built from TRBV28 and TRBJ1-5; D unresolved. The V end was cut by 2 bases, the J end by 10 bases, with 15 bases between. In germline, CDR1 is MDHEN, CDR2 SYDVKM. The CDR3 is 14 residues long. CDR3 sequence (DNA): TGTGCCAGCAGTTTAGCCTTCCGGCGGGGTCCCCAGCATTTT. This translates into CASSLAFRRGPQHF.

In DNA form, the CDR3 reads TGTGCCACCAGTGAGGGACAGGGCCTCACCGGGGAGCTGTTTTTT. Translated, it gives CATSEGQGLTGELFF. The gene calls are TRBV24-1 and TRBJ2-2, with 9 positions matching TRBD1. CDR3 length: 15 residues. The junction had 3 bases not matched to a gene; V was cut back by 4 bases and J by 4 bases. Germline V lookup: CDR1 KGHDR, CDR2 SFDVKD.

The gene calls are TRBV28 and TRBJ1-5; TRBD1 matches 9 bases. V trimming: 3 bases; J trimming: 1 base; junction bases outside the gene matches: 4. CDR1 is MDHEN, CDR2 SYDVKM, per germline. There are 16 residues in the CDR3. The CDR3 spells CASSLDRGISNQPQHF. The CDR3 nucleotides read TGTGCCAGCAGTTTGGACAGGGGTATAAGCAATCAGCCCCAGCATTTT.

V usage is TRBV25-1 and J usage is TRBJ1-2; 7 nucleotides align to TRBD1. Losses at the gene ends were 6 bases for V and 3 bases for J; bases not matched to a gene: 4. Per the germline V gene, CDR1 is MGHDK and CDR2 is SYGVNS. CDR3 size: 13 residues. The CDR3 loop reads CASRKTGDYGYTF. The DNA for the CDR3 is TGTGCCAGCAGAAAAACAGGGGACTATGGCTACACCTTC.

This sequence joins TRBV5-1 and TRBJ2-5; possibly TRBD1 for D (6 bases). Germline V gives CDR1 SGHRS, CDR2 YFSETQ. The length of the CDR3 is 11 residues. V was shortened by 4 bases and J by 5 bases, with 6 bases between the two germline ends. The CDR3 coding sequence is TGCGCCAGCAGCGGGGGCGAGACCCAGTACTTC. This codes for CASSGGETQYF.

This clonotype was observed once. The chain uses TRBV6-1 and TRBJ2-7; D possibly uses TRBD1 or TRBD2 (6 bases each). This CDR3 is built from 13 residues. CDR1 is MNHNS and CDR2 is SASEGT in the germline V gene. Trimming took off 4 bases at V and 3 bases at J, with 10 bases between the two ends. CDR3 amino acids: CASSGGGLYEQYF. CDR3 sequence (DNA): TGTGCCAGCAGTGGAGGGGGGCTCTACGAGCAGTACTTC.

The rearrangement uses TRBV7-9 and TRBJ1-1, with 7 bases aligning to TRBD1. Germline V CDR1 and CDR2: SEHNR, FQNEAQ (reference sequence). With 5 bases clipped from V and 7 bases from J, the junction kept 10 bases outside the gene matches. CDR3 length: 14 residues. The CDR3 DNA reads TGTGCCAGCAGCCCTCCAGGGGGGGTATATGAAGCTTTCTTT. The encoded protein is CASSPPGGVYEAFF. Full variable domain (outside the CDR3, taken from reference TRBV7-9 and TRBJ1-1): DTGVSQNPRHKITKRGQNVTFRCDPISEHNRLYWYRQTLGQGPEFLTYFQNEAQLEKSRLLSDRFSAERPKGSFSTLEIQRTEQGDSAMYLCASSPPGGVYEAFFGQGTRLTVV.

This clonotype has more than one count but fewer than ten. This chain links TRBV7-9 with TRBJ1-1, with D possibly matching TRBD1 (5 bases). This CDR3 contains 11 residues. Germline V lookup: CDR1 SEHNR, CDR2 FQNEAQ (reference sequence). V shed 5 bases and J shed 7 bases, with 8 bases lying between them. CDR3 region: CASSLDSEAFF. CDR3 sequence (DNA): TGTGCCAGCAGCCTCGACAGTGAAGCTTTCTTT.

Only a few counts were recorded for this clonotype. V is TRBV7-2 and J is TRBJ1-5, with D hard to call. Deletions cut 1 base from V and 3 bases from J, with 10 bases between. Germline loops: CDR1 SGHTA, CDR2 FQGNSA. CDR3 length: 15 amino acids. DNA for the CDR3: TGTGCCAGCAGCTTAGTAGGCACCAACAATCAGCCCCAGCATTTT. It translates to CASSLVGTNNQPQHF. Looking up the rest from reference TRBV7-2 and TRBJ1-5 gives the full variable domain: GAGVSQSPSNKVTEKGKDVELRCDPISGHTALYWYRQSLGQGLEFLIYFQGNSAPDKSGLPSDRFSAERTGGSVSTLTIQRTQQEDSAVYLCASSLVGTNNQPQHFGDGTRLSIL.

This clonotype was seen only a few times. V and J are TRBV10-1 and TRBJ1-5; 9 bases are a match to TRBD1. CDR1 is WNHNN, CDR2 SYGVQD, per germline (reference sequence). This CDR3 has 14 residues. Losses at the gene ends were 5 bases for V and 4 bases for J; bases not matched to a gene: 3. The CDR3 loop is CASSKQGANQPQHF. CDR3 coding DNA: TGCGCCAGCAGTAAACAGGGGGCGAATCAGCCCCAGCATTTT.

J is TRBJ2-3 and V is TRBV6-4; TRBD2 agrees at 10 bases. The CDR3 has 15 residues. J lost 2 bases, V lost 5 bases, and 4 bases had no gene match. Germline V CDR1 and CDR2: MRHNA, SNTAGT. The CDR3 bases are TGTGCCAGCAGTTTACTAGCGGGGACCACAGATACGCAGTATTTT. Its protein is CASSLLAGTTDTQYF.

This clonotype qualifies as medium-sized. One end of the junction varies from germline; a read error may be responsible. This chain links TRBV7-2 with TRBJ1-2; D unresolved. The CDR3 totals 13 residues. CDR1 and CDR2 (germline): SGHTA, FQGNSA. The CDR3 DNA reads as TGTGCCAGCAGCTCTAGAGAGGCTTTTACGGCGGACTTC. Residues: CASSSREAFTADF.

The rearrangement uses TRBV7-9 and TRBJ2-5; D is unclear. Trimming shortened V by 5 bases and J by 4 bases, and 5 bases separated the two germline ends. Per the germline V gene, CDR1 is SEHNR and CDR2 is FQNEAQ (reference sequence). This CDR3 has 11 residues. The CDR3 loop is CASSQRETQYF. For the CDR3, the DNA is TGTGCCAGCAGCCAAAGAGAGACCCAGTACTTC.

The rearrangement uses TRBV7-2 and TRBJ2-3, with D uncertain. The germline gives CDR1 SGHTA, CDR2 FQGNSA. The CDR3 has 14 residues. The germline V and J ends were trimmed by 3 bases and 1 base, with 8 bases remaining between them. The CDR3 region has the DNA TGTGCCAGCAGCTTGGGAAGGGGCACAGATACGCAGTATTTT. Translating it yields CASSLGRGTDTQYF.

The rearrangement links TRBV6-5 to TRBJ1-1; a possible D gene is TRBD1 (6 bases). V was clipped by 2 bases and J by 6 bases, with 19 bases between them. This CDR3 comprises 16 residues. CDR1 and CDR2 from the germline V gene are MNHEY and SVGAGI. The DNA of the CDR3 is TGTGCCAGCAGTTACGTCCGTCGCAGGGGACGCGCTGAAGCTTTCTTT. Protein: CASSYVRRRGRAEAFF.